This T cell receptor beta chain was sequenced for a study of CD4 T cells in relation to SARS-CoV-2 and coronaviruses. Background on the study: PBMCs were cultured with antigen for approximately nine days before TCR beta sequencing. Crossreactive spike epitopes shared across donors were mapped to their HLA restriction. The study's findings and limits: Compared with monoreactive clones, crossreactive clones showed significantly weaker SARS-CoV-2 expansion. About 65% of donors had memory CD4+ clonotypes crossrecognizing SARS-CoV-2 and common cold coronavirus spike.

Germline lookup yields CDR1 LGHDT and CDR2 YNNKEL (reference sequence). V was pared by 0 bases and J by 1 base, with 9 bases between. This CDR3 contains 15 residues. CD4+ T cells from unexposed donors were obtained before the COVID-19 pandemic (2011-2018). The cells were cultured for around ten days before CD4+ T cells were isolated. In the case of this clone: What it binds is unknown.

Produced via immunoSEQ multiplex PCR; TCRdb's table is partial and in-frame only. The sample carries 20,000 to 25,000 clones, 74% recorded once. This chain uses TRBV3-1 (or the pseudogene TRBV3-2) with TRBJ1-1; D is unclear. The source material was CD4+ T cells from PBMCs, cultured in vitro. This TCR derives from a human donor in good health. The CDR3 region has the DNA TGTGCCAGCAGCCAAGAACCCAGTAGGAACACTGAAGCTTTCTTT. Translation: CASSQEPSRNTEAFF.